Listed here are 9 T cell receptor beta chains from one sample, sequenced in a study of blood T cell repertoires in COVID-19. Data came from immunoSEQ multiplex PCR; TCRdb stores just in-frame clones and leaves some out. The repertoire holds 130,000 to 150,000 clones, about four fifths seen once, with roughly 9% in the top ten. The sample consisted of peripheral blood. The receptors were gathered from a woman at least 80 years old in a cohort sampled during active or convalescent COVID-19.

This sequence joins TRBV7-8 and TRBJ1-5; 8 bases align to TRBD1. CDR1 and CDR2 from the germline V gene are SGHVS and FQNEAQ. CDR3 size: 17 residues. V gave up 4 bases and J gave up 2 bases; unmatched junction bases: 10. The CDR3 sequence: CASSSMPGQGGNQPQHF. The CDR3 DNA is TGTGCCAGCAGCTCTATGCCCGGACAGGGAGGCAATCAGCCCCAGCATTTT. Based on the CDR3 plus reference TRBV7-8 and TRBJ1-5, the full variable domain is GAGVSQSPRYKVAKRGQDVALRCDPISGHVSLFWYQQALGQGPEFLTYFQNEAQLDKSGLPSDRFFAERPEGSVSTLKIQRTQQEDSAVYLCASSSMPGQGGNQPQHFGDGTRLSIL.

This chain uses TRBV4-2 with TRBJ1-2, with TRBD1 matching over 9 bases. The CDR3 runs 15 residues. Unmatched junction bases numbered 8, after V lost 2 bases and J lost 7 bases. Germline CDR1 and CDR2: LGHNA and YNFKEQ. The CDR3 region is CASSQTATGGAGYTF. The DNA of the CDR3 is TGTGCCAGCAGCCAAACCGCGACAGGGGGGGCTGGCTACACCTTC.

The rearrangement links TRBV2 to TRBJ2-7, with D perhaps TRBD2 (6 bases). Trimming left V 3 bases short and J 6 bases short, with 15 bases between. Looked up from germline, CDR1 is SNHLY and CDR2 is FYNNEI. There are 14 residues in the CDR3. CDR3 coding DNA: TGTGCCAGCAGTGAGGGCGGAGGGTGGGGCGAGCAGTACGTC. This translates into CASSEGGGWGEQYV.

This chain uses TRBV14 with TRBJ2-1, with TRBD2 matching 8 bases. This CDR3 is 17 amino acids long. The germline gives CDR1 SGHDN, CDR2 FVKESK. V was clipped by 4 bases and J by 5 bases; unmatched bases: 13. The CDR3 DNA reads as TGTGCCAGCAGCCTCAGACTACCGCGGGGGGCCCACAATGAGCAGTTCTTC. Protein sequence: CASSLRLPRGAHNEQFF.

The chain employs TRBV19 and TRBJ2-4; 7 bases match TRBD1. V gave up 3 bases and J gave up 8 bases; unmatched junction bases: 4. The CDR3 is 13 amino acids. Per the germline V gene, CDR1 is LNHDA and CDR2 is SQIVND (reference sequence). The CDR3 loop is CASSIWGTDIQYF. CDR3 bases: TGTGCCAGTAGTATTTGGGGGACAGACATTCAGTACTTC.

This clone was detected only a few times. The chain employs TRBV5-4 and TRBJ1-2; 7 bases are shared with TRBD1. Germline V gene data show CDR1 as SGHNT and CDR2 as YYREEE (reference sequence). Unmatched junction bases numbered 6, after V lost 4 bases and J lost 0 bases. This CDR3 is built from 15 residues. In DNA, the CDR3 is TGTGCCAGCAGCAAAGGGACAGTAGCTAACTATGGCTACACCTTC. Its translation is CASSKGTVANYGYTF.

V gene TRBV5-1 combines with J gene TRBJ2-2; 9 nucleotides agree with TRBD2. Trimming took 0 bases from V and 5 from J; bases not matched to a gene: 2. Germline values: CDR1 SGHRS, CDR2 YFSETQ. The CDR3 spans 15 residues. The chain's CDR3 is CASSLVAGVTGELFF. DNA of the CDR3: TGCGCCAGCAGCTTGGTAGCGGGGGTGACCGGGGAGCTGTTTTTT. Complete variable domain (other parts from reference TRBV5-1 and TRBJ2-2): KAGVTQTPRYLIKTRGQQVTLSCSPISGHRSVSWYQQTPGQGLQFLFEYFSETQRNKGNFPGRFSGRQFSNSRSEMNVSTLELGDSALYLCASSLVAGVTGELFFGEGSRLTVL.

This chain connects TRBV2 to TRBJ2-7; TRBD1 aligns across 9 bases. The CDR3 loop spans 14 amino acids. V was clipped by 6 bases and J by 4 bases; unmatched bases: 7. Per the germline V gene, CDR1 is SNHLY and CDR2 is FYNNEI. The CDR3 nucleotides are TGTGCCAGCAGGTCAGGACAGGGGTCTTACGAGCAGTACTTC. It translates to CASRSGQGSYEQYF.

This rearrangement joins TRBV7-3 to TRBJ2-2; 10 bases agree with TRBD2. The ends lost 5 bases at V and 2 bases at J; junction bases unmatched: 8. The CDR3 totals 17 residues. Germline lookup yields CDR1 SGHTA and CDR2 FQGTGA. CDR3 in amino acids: CASSPRGLAVNTGELFF. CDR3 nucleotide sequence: TGTGCCAGCAGCCCTCGAGGACTAGCGGTAAACACCGGGGAGCTGTTTTTT.